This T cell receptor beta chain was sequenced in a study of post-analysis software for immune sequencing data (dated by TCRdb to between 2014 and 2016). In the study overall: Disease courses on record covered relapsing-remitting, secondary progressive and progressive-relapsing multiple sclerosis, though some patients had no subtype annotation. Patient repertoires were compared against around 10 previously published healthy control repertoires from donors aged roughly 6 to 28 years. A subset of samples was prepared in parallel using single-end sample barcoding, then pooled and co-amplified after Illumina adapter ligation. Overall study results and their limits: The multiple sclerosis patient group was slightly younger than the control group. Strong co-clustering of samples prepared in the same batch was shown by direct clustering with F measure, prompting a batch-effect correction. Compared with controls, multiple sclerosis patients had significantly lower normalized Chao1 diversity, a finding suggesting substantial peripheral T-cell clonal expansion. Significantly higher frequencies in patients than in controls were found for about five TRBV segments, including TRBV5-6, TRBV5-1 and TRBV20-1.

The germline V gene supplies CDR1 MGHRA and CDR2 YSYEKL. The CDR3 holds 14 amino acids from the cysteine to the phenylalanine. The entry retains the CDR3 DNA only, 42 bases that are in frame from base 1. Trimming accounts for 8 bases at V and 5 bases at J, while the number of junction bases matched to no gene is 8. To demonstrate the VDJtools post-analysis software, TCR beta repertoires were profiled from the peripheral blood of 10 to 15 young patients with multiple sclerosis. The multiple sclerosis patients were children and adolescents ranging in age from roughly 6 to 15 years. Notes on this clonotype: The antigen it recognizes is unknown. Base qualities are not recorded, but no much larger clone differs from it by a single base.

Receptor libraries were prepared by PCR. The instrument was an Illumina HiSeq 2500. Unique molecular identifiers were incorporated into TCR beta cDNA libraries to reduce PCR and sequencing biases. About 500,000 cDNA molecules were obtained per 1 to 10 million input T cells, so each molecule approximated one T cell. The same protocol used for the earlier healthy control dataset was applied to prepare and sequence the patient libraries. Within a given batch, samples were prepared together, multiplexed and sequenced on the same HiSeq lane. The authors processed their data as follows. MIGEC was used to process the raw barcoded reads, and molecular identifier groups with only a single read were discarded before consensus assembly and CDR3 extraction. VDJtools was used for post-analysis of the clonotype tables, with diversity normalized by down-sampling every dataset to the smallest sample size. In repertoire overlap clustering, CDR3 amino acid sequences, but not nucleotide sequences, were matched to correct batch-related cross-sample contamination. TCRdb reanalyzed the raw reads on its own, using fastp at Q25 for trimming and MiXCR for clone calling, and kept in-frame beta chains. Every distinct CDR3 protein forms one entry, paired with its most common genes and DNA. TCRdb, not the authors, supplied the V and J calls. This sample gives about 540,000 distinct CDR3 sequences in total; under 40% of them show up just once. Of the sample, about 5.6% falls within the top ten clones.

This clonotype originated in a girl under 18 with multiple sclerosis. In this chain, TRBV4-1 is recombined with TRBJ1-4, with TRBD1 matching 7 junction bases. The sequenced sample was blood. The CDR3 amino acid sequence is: CASRLGQPNEKLFF. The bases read TGCGCCAGCCGTTTGGGACAGCCGAATGAAAAACTGTTTTTT.